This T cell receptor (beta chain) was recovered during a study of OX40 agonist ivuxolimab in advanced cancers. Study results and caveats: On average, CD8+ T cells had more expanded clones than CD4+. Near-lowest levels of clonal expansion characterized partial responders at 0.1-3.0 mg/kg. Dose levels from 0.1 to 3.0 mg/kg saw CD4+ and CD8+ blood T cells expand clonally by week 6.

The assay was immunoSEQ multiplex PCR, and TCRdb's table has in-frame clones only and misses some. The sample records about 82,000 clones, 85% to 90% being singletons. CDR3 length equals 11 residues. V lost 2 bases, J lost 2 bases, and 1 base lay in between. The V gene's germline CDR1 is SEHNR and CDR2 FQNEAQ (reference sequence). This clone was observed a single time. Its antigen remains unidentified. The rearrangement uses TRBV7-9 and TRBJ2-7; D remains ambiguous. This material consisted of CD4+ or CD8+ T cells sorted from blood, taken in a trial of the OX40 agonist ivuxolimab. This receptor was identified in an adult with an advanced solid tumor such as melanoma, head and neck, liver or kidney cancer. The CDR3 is CASSLPYEQYF. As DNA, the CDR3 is TGTGCCAGCAGCTTACCCTACGAGCAGTACTTC.